This T cell receptor (beta chain) was captured by sequencing in a study of control samples from healthy donors and cancer patients. Method: immunoSEQ multiplex PCR; TCRdb's copy keeps in-frame clones and lacks some. The data show around 68,000 clones, 83% seen once. Deletions cut 2 bases from V and 3 bases from J, with 6 bases between. This CDR3 has 12 residues. Per the germline V gene, CDR1 is SGHNT and CDR2 is YYREEE (reference sequence). The sequencing sample was made of blood. V usage is TRBV5-4 and J usage is TRBJ2-7; no reliable D call. The clonotype comes from a man in his 60s in good health. This CDR3 reads CASSFHGYEQYF. The CDR3 nucleotides read TGTGCCAGCAGCTTTCACGGCTACGAGCAGTACTTC.